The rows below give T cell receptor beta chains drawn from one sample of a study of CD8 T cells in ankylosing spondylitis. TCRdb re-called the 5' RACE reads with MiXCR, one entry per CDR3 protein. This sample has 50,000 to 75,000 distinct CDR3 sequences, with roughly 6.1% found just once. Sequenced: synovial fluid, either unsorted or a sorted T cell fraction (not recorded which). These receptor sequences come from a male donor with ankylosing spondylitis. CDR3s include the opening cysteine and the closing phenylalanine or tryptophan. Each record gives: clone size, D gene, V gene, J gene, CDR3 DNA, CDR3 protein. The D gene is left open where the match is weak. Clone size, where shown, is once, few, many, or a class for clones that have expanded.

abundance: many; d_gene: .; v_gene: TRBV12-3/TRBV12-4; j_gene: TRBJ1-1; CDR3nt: TGTGCCAGCAGGCCCCTGGGATGGCAAACTGAAGCTTTCTTT; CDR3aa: CASRPLGWQTEAFF
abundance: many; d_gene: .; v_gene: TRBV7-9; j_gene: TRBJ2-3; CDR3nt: TGTGCCAGCAGCCAAATGATGAGCACAGATACGCAGTATTTT; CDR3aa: CASSQMMSTDTQYF
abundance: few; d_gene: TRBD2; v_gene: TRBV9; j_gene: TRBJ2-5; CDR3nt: TGTGCCAGCAGCGTAGGTTTAGCGGGAGTAAAGGAGACCCAGTACTTC; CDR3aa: CASSVGLAGVKETQYF
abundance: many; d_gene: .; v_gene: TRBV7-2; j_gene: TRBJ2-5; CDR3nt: TGTGCCAGCAGCCAGGGGCCCGATGGTGAGACCCAGTACTTC; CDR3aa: CASSQGPDGETQYF
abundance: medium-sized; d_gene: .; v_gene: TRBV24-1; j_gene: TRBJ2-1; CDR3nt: TGTGCCACCAGTGAGTTATGGTACAGGGATAAGTTCTTC; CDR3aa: CATSELWYRDKFF
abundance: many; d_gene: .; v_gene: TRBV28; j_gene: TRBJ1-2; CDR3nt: TGTGCCACCTCCGGGCCTAACTATGGCTACACCTTC; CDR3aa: CATSGPNYGYTF
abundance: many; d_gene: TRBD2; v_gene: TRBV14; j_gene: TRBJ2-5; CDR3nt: TGTGCCAGCAGCCAACCTAGCGGGAGGGAGACCCAGTACTTC; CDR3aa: CASSQPSGRETQYF
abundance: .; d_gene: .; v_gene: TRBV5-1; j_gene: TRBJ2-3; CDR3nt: TGCGCCAGCAGCTTCTCTTATAGCACAGATACGCAGTATTTT; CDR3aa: CASSFSYSTDTQYF
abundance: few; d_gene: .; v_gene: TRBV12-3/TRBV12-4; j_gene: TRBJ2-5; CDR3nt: TGTGCCAGCAGTTTAGGTCGGGGGCGCAGCCAAGAGACCCAGTACTTC; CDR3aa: CASSLGRGRSQETQYF
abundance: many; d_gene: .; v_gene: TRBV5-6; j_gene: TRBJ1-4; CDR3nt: TGTGCCAGCAGCTTGTGGGGTGGGGAAAAACTGTTTTTT; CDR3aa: CASSLWGGEKLFF
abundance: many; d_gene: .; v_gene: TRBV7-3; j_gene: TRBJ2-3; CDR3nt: TGTGCCAGCAGCTCTCGCGGCGGGAGCACAGATACGCAGTATTTT; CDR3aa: CASSSRGGSTDTQYF
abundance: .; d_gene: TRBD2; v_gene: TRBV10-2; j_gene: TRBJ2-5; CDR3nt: TGCGCCACCGGGACTAGCGGAATACAAGAGACCCAGTACTTC; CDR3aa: CATGTSGIQETQYF
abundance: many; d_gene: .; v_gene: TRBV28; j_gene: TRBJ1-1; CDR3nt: TGTGCCAGCAGTTTAGAGGTGACTGAAGCTTTCTTT; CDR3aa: CASSLEVTEAFF
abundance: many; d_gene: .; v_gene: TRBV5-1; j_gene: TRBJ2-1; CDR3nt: TGCGCCAGCAGCTTGGGACTAGGTCTTGAGCAGTTCTTC; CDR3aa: CASSLGLGLEQFF
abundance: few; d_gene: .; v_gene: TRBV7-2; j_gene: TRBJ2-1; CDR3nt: TGTGCCAGCAGTAGGATAGTGGGGGCCTACAATGAGCAGTTCTTC; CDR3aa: CASSRIVGAYNEQFF
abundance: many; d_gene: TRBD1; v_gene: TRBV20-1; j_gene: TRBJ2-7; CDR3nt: TGCAGTGCTAGGGGGGACAGGGACGAGCAGTACTTC; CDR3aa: CSARGDRDEQYF
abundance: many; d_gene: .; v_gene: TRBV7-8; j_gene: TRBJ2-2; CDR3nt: TGTGCCAGCAACCTACCATGGACCAGGCACACCGGGGAGCTGTTTTTT; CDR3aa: CASNLPWTRHTGELFF
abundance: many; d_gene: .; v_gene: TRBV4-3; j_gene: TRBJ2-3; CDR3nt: TGCGCCAGCAGCCAAGAAATTCGGCTAGCGAGTAAGACAGATACGCAGTATTTT; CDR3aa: CASSQEIRLASKTDTQYF
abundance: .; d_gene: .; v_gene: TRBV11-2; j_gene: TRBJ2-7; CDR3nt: TGTGCCAGCAGCAACCGGGACACCTACGAGCAGTACTTC; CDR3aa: CASSNRDTYEQYF
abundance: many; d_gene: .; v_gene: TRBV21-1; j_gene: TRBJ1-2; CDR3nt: TGTGCCAGCAGCAACTTAAGGCAGGTTTGTGGCTACACCTTC; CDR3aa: CASSNLRQVCGYTF
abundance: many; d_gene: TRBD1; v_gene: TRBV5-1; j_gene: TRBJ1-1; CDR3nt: TGCGCCAGCAGCACGGGACAGAGGTCTGACACTGAAGCTTTCTTT; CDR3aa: CASSTGQRSDTEAFF
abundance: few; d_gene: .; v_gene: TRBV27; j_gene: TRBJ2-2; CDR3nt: TGTGCCAGCCGAACCGGGGCCATAGAACCCGGGGAGCTGTTTTTT; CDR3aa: CASRTGAIEPGELFF
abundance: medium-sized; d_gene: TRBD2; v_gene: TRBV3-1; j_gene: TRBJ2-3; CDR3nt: TGTGCCAGCAGCCAAGCTAGCGGAGAAGGAGATACGCAGTATTTT; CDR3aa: CASSQASGEGDTQYF
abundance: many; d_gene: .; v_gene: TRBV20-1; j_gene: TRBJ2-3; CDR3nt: TGCAGTGCTAGTAGGGGCGTCCAGCGAGATACGCAGTATTTT; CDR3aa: CSASRGVQRDTQYF
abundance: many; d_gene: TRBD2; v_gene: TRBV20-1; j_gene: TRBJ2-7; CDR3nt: TGCAGTGCTAGAGTCCGACTAGCGGGCCTATACGAGCAGTACTTC; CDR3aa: CSARVRLAGLYEQYF
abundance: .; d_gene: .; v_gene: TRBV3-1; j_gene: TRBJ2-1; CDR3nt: TGTGCCAGCAGCCAAAGGGGTAACAATGAGCAGTTCTTC; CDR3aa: CASSQRGNNEQFF
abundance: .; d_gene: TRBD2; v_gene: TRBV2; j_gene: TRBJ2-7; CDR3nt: TGTGCCAGCAGGGAGAGACTAGCGGTCTCCTACGAGCAGTACTTC; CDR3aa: CASRERLAVSYEQYF
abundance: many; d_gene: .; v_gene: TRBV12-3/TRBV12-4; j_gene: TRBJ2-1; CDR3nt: TGTGCCAGCAGTTTGCGCGGGGCATATGAGCAGTTCTTC; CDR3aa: CASSLRGAYEQFF
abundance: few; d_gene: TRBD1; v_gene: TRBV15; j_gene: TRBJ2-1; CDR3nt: TGTGCCACCAGCAGAGCGAGGGGGCAAGTAGGCAATGAGCAGTTCTTC; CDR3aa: CATSRARGQVGNEQFF
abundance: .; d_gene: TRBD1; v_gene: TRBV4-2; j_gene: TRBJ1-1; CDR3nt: TGTGCCAGCAGCCAACCCGACAGGGCCGCTGAAGCTTTCTTT; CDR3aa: CASSQPDRAAEAFF
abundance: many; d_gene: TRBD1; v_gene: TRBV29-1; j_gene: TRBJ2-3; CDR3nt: TGCAGCGTTGCCTGGACAGGGGGATACACAGATACGCAGTATTTT; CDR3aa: CSVAWTGGYTDTQYF
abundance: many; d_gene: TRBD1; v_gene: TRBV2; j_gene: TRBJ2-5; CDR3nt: TGTGCCAGCAGTGGGGTCCGGACAGGGGAAGAGACCCAGTACTTC; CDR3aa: CASSGVRTGEETQYF
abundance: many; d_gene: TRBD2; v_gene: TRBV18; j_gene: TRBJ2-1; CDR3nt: TGTGCCAGCTCCCAGGTGGCTAGCGGGAGCGGCTCCTACAATGAGCAGTTCTTC; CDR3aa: CASSQVASGSGSYNEQFF
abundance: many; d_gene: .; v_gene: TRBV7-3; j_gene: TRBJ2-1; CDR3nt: TGTGCCAGCAGCTTCTCGGCGGCCTCCTACAATGAGCAGTTCTTC; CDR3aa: CASSFSAASYNEQFF
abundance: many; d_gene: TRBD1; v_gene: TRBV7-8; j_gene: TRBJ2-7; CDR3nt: TGTGCCAGCAGCTTAGTGGGACAGGCTACCGAGCAGTACTTC; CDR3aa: CASSLVGQATEQYF
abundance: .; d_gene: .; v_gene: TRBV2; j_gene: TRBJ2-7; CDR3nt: TGTGCCACTAAAGATGGGGGCTCCTACGAGCAGTACTTC; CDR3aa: CATKDGGSYEQYF
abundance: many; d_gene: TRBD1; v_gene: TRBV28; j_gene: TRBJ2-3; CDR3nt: TGTGCCAGCACCTCGCCCCGGGACAGATTCACAGATACGCAGTATTTT; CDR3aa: CASTSPRDRFTDTQYF
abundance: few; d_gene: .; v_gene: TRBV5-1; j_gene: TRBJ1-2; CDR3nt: TGCGCCAGCAGCTGGGGGGAATATGGCTACACCTTC; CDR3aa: CASSWGEYGYTF
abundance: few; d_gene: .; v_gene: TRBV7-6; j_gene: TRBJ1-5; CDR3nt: TGTGCCAGCAGCTTAGAGGGGGGGCCTCAGCCCCAGCATTTT; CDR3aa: CASSLEGGPQPQHF
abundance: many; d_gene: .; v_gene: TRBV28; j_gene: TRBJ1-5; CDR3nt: TGTGCCAGCAGTTCTTCCGACAGTTATAGCAATCAGCCCCAGCATTTT; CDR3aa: CASSSSDSYSNQPQHF
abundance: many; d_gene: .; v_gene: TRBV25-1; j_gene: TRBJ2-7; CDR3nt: TGTGCCAGCAGCCGACTAAACTACGAGCAGTACTTC; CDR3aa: CASSRLNYEQYF
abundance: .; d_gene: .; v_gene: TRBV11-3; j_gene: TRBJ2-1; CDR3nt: TGTGCCAGCAGCTTCCAGCTCTCCCTTTTGGATGAGCAGTTCTTC; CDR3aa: CASSFQLSLLDEQFF
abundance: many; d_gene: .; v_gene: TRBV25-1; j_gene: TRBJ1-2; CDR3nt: TGTGCCAGCGCCCCCGGGGGGCAGGGAGGCTACACCTTC; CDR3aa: CASAPGGQGGYTF
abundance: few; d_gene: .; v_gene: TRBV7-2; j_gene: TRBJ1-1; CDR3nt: TGTGCCAGCAGCTGGAACAGGGCAACTGAAGCTTTCTTT; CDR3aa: CASSWNRATEAFF
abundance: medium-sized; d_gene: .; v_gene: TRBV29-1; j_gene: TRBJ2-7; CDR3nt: TGCAGCGTTGCTTTAGGGGAGCCCTACGAGCAGTACTTC; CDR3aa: CSVALGEPYEQYF